The text below deals with one TCR beta chain. This sample was included in a study of shared clonotypes between healthy human individuals. The V gene's germline CDR1 is SGHDN and CDR2 FVKESK. Trimming removed 6 bases from V and 2 bases from J; junction bases left unmatched: 7. CDR3 length: 16 amino acids. Clones were sequenced by immunoSEQ multiplex PCR, and TCRdb holds only the in-frame ones, with some missing. Of a few hundred thousand clones detected, roughly 70% appear once; the ten largest clones hold 9% to 12%. The rearrangement links TRBV14 to TRBJ2-1, with 10 positions matching TRBD1. The sequenced sample was memory CD4+ T cells sorted from blood. Subset here: CD45RA-negative fraction. This sequence originates from a young man in good health. The CDR3 region has the DNA TGTGCCAGCAGGCGGACCGGGACAGGGGCCTACAATGAGCAGTTCTTC. It codes for CASRRTGTGAYNEQFF.